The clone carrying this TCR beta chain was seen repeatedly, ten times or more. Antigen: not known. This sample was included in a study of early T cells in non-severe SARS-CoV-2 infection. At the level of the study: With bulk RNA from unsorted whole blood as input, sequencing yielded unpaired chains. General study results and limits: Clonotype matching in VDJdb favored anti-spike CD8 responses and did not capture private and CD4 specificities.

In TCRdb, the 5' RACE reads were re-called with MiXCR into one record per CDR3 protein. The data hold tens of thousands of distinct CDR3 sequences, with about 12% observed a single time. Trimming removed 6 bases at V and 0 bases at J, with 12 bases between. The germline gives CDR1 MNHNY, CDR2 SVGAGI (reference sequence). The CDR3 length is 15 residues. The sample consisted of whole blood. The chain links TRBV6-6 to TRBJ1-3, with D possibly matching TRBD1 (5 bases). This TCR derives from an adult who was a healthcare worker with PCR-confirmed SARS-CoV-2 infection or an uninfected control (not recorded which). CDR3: CASRRQLSSGNTIYF. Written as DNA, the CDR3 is TGTGCCAGCAGGCGACAGCTTTCCTCTGGAAACACCATATATTTT.